These 31 T cell receptor beta chains were all obtained from the same sample, sequenced in a study of T cell changes during pregnancy in multiple sclerosis. Sequencing used immunoSEQ multiplex PCR; TCRdb keeps in-frame clones, though not all of them. The sample holds approximately 130,000 clones, 80% to 95% seen once. The sample was peripheral blood, taken before pregnancy. These receptors all stem from a female donor with multiple sclerosis, enrolled in a pregnancy study.

This clone was seen once. The V gene is TRBV27, the J gene TRBJ2-7; D is unresolved. The CDR3 runs to 13 residues. Trimming removed 0 bases from V and 6 bases from J, with 9 bases in between. CDR1 and CDR2 from the germline V gene are MNHEY and SMNVEV (reference sequence). CDR3 nucleotide sequence: TGTGCCAGCAGTTTATCCCCCTATGGCGAGCAGTACTTC. This gives the protein CASSLSPYGEQYF.

The chain combines TRBV18 with TRBJ2-7; 8 bases are a match to TRBD2. The CDR3 is 14 residues long. Per the germline V gene, CDR1 is KGHSH and CDR2 is LQKENI. V lost 3 bases to trimming and J lost 1 base; unmatched junction nucleotides: 2. Here the CDR3 reads CASSPGRGSYEQYF. DNA for the CDR3: TGTGCCAGCTCACCCGGGAGGGGATCCTACGAGCAGTACTTC.

In this sample, this clone turned up once. The chain employs TRBV12-5 and TRBJ2-1; weak D call: TRBD2 (5 bases). V lost 7 bases to trimming and J lost 4 bases, with 14 bases between them. From germline, CDR1 is LGHNT and CDR2 FRNRAP. The CDR3 spans 14 residues. The CDR3 DNA reads TGTGCTAGTGCCCCCGCCCGGGGTTACAATGAGCAGTTCTTC. Protein sequence: CASAPARGYNEQFF.

This chain uses TRBV4-2 with TRBJ2-1; the D is unclear. This CDR3 has 14 residues. Germline CDR1 is LGHNA and CDR2 is YNFKEQ. The V end lost 0 bases, the J end lost 5 bases, and 8 bases lay between the germline ends. CDR3 sequence: CASSQDPFDNEQFF. CDR3 coding DNA: TGTGCCAGCAGCCAAGATCCCTTCGACAATGAGCAGTTCTTC.

As DNA, the CDR3 is TGTGCCAGTAGTAGAGGCCACTCCTACGAGCAGTACTTC. This encodes CASSRGHSYEQYF. J is TRBJ2-7 and V is TRBV19; the D is unclear. Trimming removed 4 bases at V and 0 bases at J, with 7 bases between. Germline assignment: CDR1 LNHDA and CDR2 SQIVND (reference sequence). CDR3 length equals 13 residues.

The count of this clone is one. This chain uses TRBV28 with TRBJ1-2; maybe TRBD1 (6 bases). Germline loops: CDR1 MDHEN, CDR2 SYDVKM. Trimming removed 4 bases from V and 2 bases from J, with 23 bases in between. This CDR3 is built from 18 residues. The CDR3 region is CASSSPRGGIGLNYGYTF. Written as DNA, the CDR3 is TGTGCCAGCAGTTCCCCCAGGGGCGGTATTGGCCTGAACTATGGCTACACCTTC.

The DNA for the CDR3 is TGTGCCAGCAGCTTCCGACAGGGGGCAAGTGGGGAGACCCAGTACTTC. It translates to CASSFRQGASGETQYF. The rearrangement joins TRBV5-8 to TRBJ2-5; 10 nucleotides agree with TRBD1. Germline V gene lookup returns CDR1 SGHTS and CDR2 YDEGEE. The CDR3 is 16 residues long. Trimming took 2 bases from V and 5 from J; bases not matched to a gene: 9.

J is TRBJ2-3 and V is TRBV27, with TRBD2 matching over 10 bases. V dropped 3 bases and J dropped 2; count of bases not matched to a gene: 5. The CDR3 sequence is 16 residues long. In germline, CDR1 is MNHEY, CDR2 SMNVEV (reference sequence). DNA of the CDR3: TGTGCCAGCAGTTTGGGAGCGGGGGGGGCCACAGATACGCAGTATTTT. Its translation: CASSLGAGGATDTQYF.

The chain combines TRBV7-2 with TRBJ1-2; 8 nucleotides align to TRBD1. Looked up from germline, CDR1 is SGHTA and CDR2 is FQGNSA. V dropped 2 bases and J dropped 7; count of bases not matched to a gene: 6. The CDR3 totals 14 residues. The CDR3 DNA is TGTGCCAGCAGCTTAAGCCAGGGGGCGTTTGGCTACACCTTC. This sequence encodes CASSLSQGAFGYTF.

The chain has TRBV27 and TRBJ1-5, with D perhaps TRBD1 (6 bases). V lost 5 bases, J lost 3 bases, and 17 bases lay in between. The CDR3 length is 16 residues. Germline V gene data show CDR1 as MNHEY and CDR2 as SMNVEV (reference sequence). In nucleotides, the CDR3 is TGTGCCAGCAGTCCCTTAGAGGGGGGGGTCAATCAGCCCCAGCATTTT. Its translation is CASSPLEGGVNQPQHF.

The genes are TRBV4-1 and TRBJ1-4; the match to TRBD1 covers 7 bases. Germline CDR1 MGHRA, CDR2 YSYEKL. The CDR3 covers 18 residues. V lost 1 base and J lost 0; bases outside the gene matches: 8. CDR3 sequence (DNA): TGCGCCAGCAGCCAAGGGGGACAGAGTGAGGCAACTAATGAAAAACTGTTTTTT. Protein: CASSQGGQSEATNEKLFF.

The chain couples TRBV5-4 to TRBJ1-2; D is unclear. This CDR3 region has 13 residues. The germline V gene has CDR1 SGHNT and CDR2 YYREEE (reference sequence). Trimming cost V 2 bases and J 3 bases, with 8 bases left between them. The CDR3 loop reads CASSLSEDYGYTF. CDR3 DNA: TGTGCCAGCAGCTTATCAGAGGACTATGGCTACACCTTC. Full variable domain (outside the CDR3, taken from reference TRBV5-4 and TRBJ1-2): ETGVTQSPTHLIKTRGQQVTLRCSSQSGHNTVSWYQQALGQGPQFIFQYYREEENGRGNFPPRFSGLQFPNYSSELNVNALELDDSALYLCASSLSEDYGYTFGSGTRLTVV.

DNA of the CDR3: TGTGCCAGTAGTAGAAACCGGGACAGAGGCTACACCTTC. Encoded protein: CASSRNRDRGYTF. The chain employs TRBV19 and TRBJ1-2; 7 bases align to TRBD1. This CDR3 has 13 amino acids. CDR1 is LNHDA, CDR2 SQIVND, per germline (reference sequence). V lost 4 bases, J lost 8 bases, and 7 bases stayed unmatched. Full variable domain (remainder filled in from reference TRBV19 and TRBJ1-2): DGGITQSPKYLFRKEGQNVTLSCEQNLNHDAMYWYRQDPGQGLRLIYYSQIVNDFQKGDIAEGYSVSREKKESFPLTVTSAQKNPTAFYLCASSRNRDRGYTFGSGTRLTVV.

A note on this clone: The junction departs from the called germline gene at one end, perhaps through a read error. The V and J genes are TRBV5-3 and TRBJ2-3; 9 nucleotides match TRBD2. TRBV5-3 is annotated as an ORF whose role is uncertain. This CDR3 is built from 15 residues. The CDR3 spells CARRLGLAITDTQYF. The CDR3 DNA follows: TGTGCCAGAAGATTGGGACTAGCAATCACAGATACGCAGTATTTT.

The gene calls are TRBV30 and TRBJ2-7; 14 bases match TRBD2. Germline-derived CDR1 and CDR2 are GTSNPN and SVGIG (reference sequence). Losses at the gene ends were 7 bases for V and 4 bases for J; bases not matched to a gene: 12. The CDR3 consists of 16 residues. CDR3 region: CAFQPGLAGAFYEQYF. The CDR3 DNA reads as TGTGCCTTCCAACCGGGACTAGCGGGAGCGTTTTACGAGCAGTACTTC. Based on the CDR3 plus reference TRBV30 and TRBJ2-7, the full variable domain is SQTIHQWPATLVQPVGSPLSLECTVEGTSNPNLYWYRQAAGRGLQLLFYSVGIGQISSEVPQNLSASRPQDRQFILSSKKLLLSDSGFYLCAFQPGLAGAFYEQYFGPGTRLTVT.

This rearrangement joins TRBV19 to TRBJ1-5; 9 bases are a match to TRBD1. J was trimmed by 3 bases and V by 6 bases; bases with no gene match: 12. This CDR3 is 17 amino acids long. Germline values: CDR1 LNHDA, CDR2 SQIVND (reference sequence). DNA for the CDR3: TGTGCCAGTAGCCAGCCGGGACAGGGAAATAACAATCAGCCCCAGCATTTT. Translating gives CASSQPGQGNNNQPQHF.

The chain links TRBV11-2 to TRBJ2-5; D possibly corresponds to TRBD1 (5 bases). Germline assignment: CDR1 SGHAT and CDR2 FQNNGV. V lost 0 bases and J 4 bases, leaving 12 bases between the germline ends. The CDR3 totals 15 residues. CDR3 sequence reads: CASSLDRSRGETQYF. CDR3 nucleotides: TGTGCCAGCAGCTTAGATCGGTCAAGGGGAGAGACCCAGTACTTC.

The chain carries TRBV7-9 and TRBJ2-3; 11 bases match TRBD2. The germline gives CDR1 SEHNR, CDR2 FQNEAQ (reference sequence). The CDR3 sequence is 15 residues long. Unmatched junction bases numbered 4, after V lost 5 bases and J lost 3 bases. CDR3 sequence (DNA): TGTGCCAGCAGCAAACCTAGCGGGGGGACAGATACGCAGTATTTT. Protein sequence: CASSKPSGGTDTQYF.

V and J are TRBV7-9 and TRBJ1-1, with unresolved D. This CDR3 region has 14 residues. V lost 4 bases and J 1 base, leaving 10 bases between the germline ends. Per the germline V gene, CDR1 is SEHNR and CDR2 is FQNEAQ (reference sequence). As DNA, the CDR3 is TGTGCCAGCAGCTCCGTCCTGGCGAACACTGAAGCTTTCTTT. This codes for CASSSVLANTEAFF.

The genes are TRBV10-3 and TRBJ2-7, with D possibly being TRBD2 (6 bases). Trimming pared 1 base from V and 2 bases from J, leaving 9 bases between. The CDR3 runs 14 residues. Germline CDR1 ENHRY, CDR2 SYGVKD. The CDR3 region is CAISEFLATYEQYF. CDR3 sequence (DNA): TGTGCCATCAGTGAGTTCCTAGCGACCTACGAGCAGTACTTC.

The genes are TRBV6-6 and TRBJ1-1; no clear D. Germline CDR1 reads MNHNY; CDR2 reads SVGAGI (reference sequence). Deletions cut 4 bases from V and 1 base from J, with 13 bases between. The CDR3 runs 15 residues. CDR3 residues: CASSSSRAANTEAFF. CDR3 sequence (DNA): TGTGCCAGCAGTTCGTCGAGGGCGGCGAACACTGAAGCTTTCTTT.

This chain joins TRBV9 and TRBJ1-3, with 7 nucleotides matching TRBD1. Germline CDR1 and CDR2: SGDLS and YYNGEE. V was clipped by 3 bases and J by 3 bases; unmatched bases: 6. CDR3 length: 15 amino acids. This CDR3 reads CASSADRVGGNTIYF. The DNA of the CDR3 is TGTGCCAGCAGCGCCGACAGGGTTGGTGGAAACACCATATATTTT. The full variable domain, its missing parts supplied by reference TRBV9 and TRBJ1-3, is DSGVTQTPKHLITATGQRVTLRCSPRSGDLSVYWYQQSLDQGLQFLIQYYNGEERAKGNILERFSAQQFPDLHSELNLSSLELGDSALYFCASSADRVGGNTIYFGEGSWLTVV.

This rearrangement joins TRBV5-1 to TRBJ2-1, with 9 bases aligning to TRBD1. The J segment lost 6 bases and the V segment lost 2 bases, leaving 9 bases of the junction unmatched. CDR1 and CDR2 from the germline V gene are SGHRS and YFSETQ. This CDR3 contains 16 residues. CDR3 loop: CASSLGGTGSPNEQFF. For the CDR3, the DNA is TGCGCCAGCAGCTTAGGTGGGACAGGGTCCCCCAATGAGCAGTTCTTC. Full variable domain (rest looked up from reference TRBV5-1 and TRBJ2-1): KAGVTQTPRYLIKTRGQQVTLSCSPISGHRSVSWYQQTPGQGLQFLFEYFSETQRNKGNFPGRFSGRQFSNSRSEMNVSTLELGDSALYLCASSLGGTGSPNEQFFGPGTRLTVL.

V and J are TRBV5-1 and TRBJ2-1; a weak D match, TRBD2 (5 bases). The germline V and J ends were trimmed by 3 bases and 6 bases, with 19 bases remaining between them. This CDR3 is built from 16 residues. CDR1 is SGHRS and CDR2 is YFSETQ in the germline V gene. As DNA, the CDR3 is TGCGCCAGCAGCTCCTTCTTTAGCGATGTATCCAATGAGCAGTTCTTC. Translated, it gives CASSSFFSDVSNEQFF.

The rearrangement joins TRBV18 to TRBJ1-4, with D tentatively TRBD1 (6 bases). This CDR3 is built from 15 residues. The V gene lost 4 bases and the J gene lost 3 bases, with 12 bases spanning the gap. Germline V gene sequence: CDR1 KGHSH, CDR2 LQKENI. The CDR3 sequence: CASSRTAYPNEKLFF. In DNA form, the CDR3 reads TGTGCCAGCTCACGGACAGCCTACCCTAATGAAAAACTGTTTTTT.

The chain joins TRBV2 to TRBJ2-3; TRBD1 might be the D (6 bases). The CDR3 runs 15 residues. Trimming stripped 8 bases from V and 6 bases from J, with 21 bases between. Germline values: CDR1 SNHLY, CDR2 FYNNEI. CDR3 coding DNA: TGTGCCAGCGTTTTTTCCGGGACATTAGCCGATACGCAGTATTTT. This encodes CASVFSGTLADTQYF.

The J gene is TRBJ1-6, the V gene TRBV27; tentative D call: TRBD1 (5 bases). From germline, CDR1 is MNHEY and CDR2 SMNVEV (reference sequence). The V gene lost 4 bases and the J gene lost 7 bases, with 20 bases spanning the gap. The CDR3 length is 17 residues. The chain's CDR3 is CASSSSVEAGWNSPLHF. The CDR3 DNA follows: TGTGCCAGCAGTTCCTCCGTAGAGGCAGGGTGGAATTCACCCCTCCACTTT.

In its sample, this clone was seen once. V is TRBV7-9 and J is TRBJ2-3; 12 bases are a match to TRBD2. V lost 2 bases, J lost 3 bases, and 9 bases stayed unmatched. CDR1 and CDR2 from the germline V gene are SEHNR and FQNEAQ (reference sequence). The CDR3 sequence is 18 residues long. CDR3 region: CASSLPRRLAGVTDTQYF. CDR3 nucleotides: TGTGCCAGCAGCTTACCCCGCCGACTAGCGGGAGTAACAGATACGCAGTATTTT. The whole variable domain, filled in from reference TRBV7-9 and TRBJ2-3, reads DTGVSQNPRHKITKRGQNVTFRCDPISEHNRLYWYRQTLGQGPEFLTYFQNEAQLEKSRLLSDRFSAERPKGSFSTLEIQRTEQGDSAMYLCASSLPRRLAGVTDTQYFGPGTRLTVL.

CDR3: CASSPGVQNGYTF. In nucleotides, the CDR3 is TGTGCCAGCAGTCCCGGAGTTCAGAATGGCTACACCTTC. The rearrangement links TRBV7-2 to TRBJ1-2; no definite D call. In germline, CDR1 is SGHTA, CDR2 FQGNSA. The CDR3 consists of 13 residues. With 6 bases removed from V and 6 bases from J, the gap between germline ends came to 14 bases.

This clone occurred a few times. The chain recombines TRBV27 with TRBJ1-2, with D perhaps TRBD1 (6 bases). CDR3 length: 13 residues. CDR1 is MNHEY and CDR2 is SMNVEV in the germline V gene (reference sequence). V was shortened by 4 bases and J by 2 bases, with 8 bases between the two germline ends. DNA of the CDR3: TGTGCCAGCAGTTCTACAGGGAACTATGGCTACACCTTC. This encodes CASSSTGNYGYTF.

The genes are TRBV5-4 and TRBJ2-7; D may be TRBD2 (5 bases). V was clipped by 0 bases and J by 2 bases, with 6 bases between them. CDR1 is SGHNT, CDR2 YYREEE, per germline (reference sequence). CDR3 size: 13 residues. The CDR3 DNA is TGTGCCAGCAGCTTGGAACTAGCCTACGAGCAGTACTTC. It encodes CASSLELAYEQYF.